The 30 T cell receptor beta chains reported below all come from one sample, sequenced in a study of blood T cell repertoires in COVID-19. The method was immunoSEQ multiplex PCR; TCRdb's version includes in-frame clones alone and lacks a portion of them. The table lists roughly 230,000 clones, about 90% of them singletons, with roughly 2% in the top ten. The sample taken for sequencing was peripheral blood. The receptor set was obtained from a woman aged 55-75 years with COVID-19, enrolled during active disease.

The chain couples TRBV2 to TRBJ2-2, with TRBD1 identical over 7 bases. Germline V gene sequence: CDR1 SNHLY, CDR2 FYNNEI. Unmatched junction bases numbered 6, after V lost 4 bases and J lost 1 base. The length of the CDR3 is 16 residues. The CDR3 is CASSVDRAQNTGELFF. The DNA of the CDR3 is TGTGCCAGCAGTGTTGACAGGGCCCAGAACACCGGGGAGCTGTTTTTT.

CDR3 nucleotides: TGCAGTGCCCCAGGGAACACTGAAGCTTTCTTT. Its protein is CSAPGNTEAFF. The gene calls are TRBV20-1 and TRBJ1-1; D unclear. V was cut by 6 bases and J by 1 base, with 6 bases left in between. The CDR3 consists of 11 residues. The V gene's germline CDR1 is DFQATT and CDR2 SNEGSKA (reference sequence).

The chain recombines TRBV7-2 with TRBJ1-5, with 10 nucleotides matching TRBD1. Per the germline V gene, CDR1 is SGHTA and CDR2 is FQGNSA. The CDR3 is made up of 16 amino acids. Trimming removed 3 bases from V and 5 bases from J; junction bases left unmatched: 7. In nucleotides, the CDR3 is TGTGCCAGCAGCTTGGGGGACAGGGGCTACCATCAGCCCCAGCATTTT. Its translation is CASSLGDRGYHQPQHF.

Turning to this clone: One junction end disagrees with the germline gene, perhaps due to a read error. This sequence joins TRBV5-3 and TRBJ2-7, with 10 bases aligning to TRBD2. TRBV5-3 is designated an ORF whose function remains uncertain. The CDR3 is 12 amino acids. The CDR3, as DNA: TGTGCCAGAAGCCTTACCAGCGGGGGGGAAACATTC. As protein: CARSLTSGGETF.

The J gene is TRBJ1-4, the V gene TRBV29-1; 9 bases map to TRBD1. Trimming cost V 6 bases and J 5 bases; bases outside gene matches: 7. Germline CDR1 and CDR2: SQVTM and ANQGSEA. The CDR3 is 14 residues long. CDR3 loop: CSVGRGTGNEKLFF. DNA of the CDR3: TGCAGCGTCGGACGGGGGACAGGGAATGAAAAACTGTTTTTT.

The chain combines TRBV7-9 with TRBJ1-6, with 10 bases aligning to TRBD1. V gave up 5 bases and J gave up 7 bases; unmatched junction bases: 11. This CDR3 comprises 17 residues. CDR1 and CDR2 from the germline V gene are SEHNR and FQNEAQ (reference sequence). The CDR3 is CASSPLGQGMLNSPLHF. DNA for the CDR3: TGTGCCAGCAGCCCTCTGGGACAGGGGATGTTGAATTCACCCCTCCACTTT.

The V gene is TRBV6-5, the J gene TRBJ2-3; 12 bases fit TRBD2. The germline gives CDR1 MNHEY, CDR2 SVGAGI. V dropped 4 bases and J dropped 6; count of bases not matched to a gene: 8. The CDR3 totals 16 residues. The CDR3 DNA sequence: TGTGCCAGCAGTTCCGGACTAGCGGGGCTTGCGGATACGCAGTATTTT. Its protein product is CASSSGLAGLADTQYF.

V usage is TRBV20-1 and J usage is TRBJ2-1, with 9 bases identical to TRBD2. V lost 6 bases to trimming and J lost 15 bases; unmatched junction nucleotides: 18. The CDR3 consists of 14 residues. In germline, CDR1 is DFQATT, CDR2 SNEGSKA (reference sequence). In DNA form, the CDR3 reads TGCAGTGCCAGTGGTAGCGGGGGCATCTCCCTCTCGTTCTTC. Its protein product is CSASGSGGISLSFF.

The sample holds one count of this clone. This sequence joins TRBV11-3 and TRBJ2-5, with D perhaps matching TRBD1 (6 bases). Trimming took off 5 bases at V and 7 bases at J, with 14 bases between the two ends. The germline gives CDR1 SGHNT, CDR2 YENEEA. The CDR3 contains 13 residues. The CDR3 reads CASSPEGGRTQYF. The CDR3 region has the DNA TGTGCCAGCAGCCCCGAAGGGGGTCGGACCCAGTACTTC.

This clone has just a few counts. V usage is TRBV5-6 and J usage is TRBJ1-2; 8 bases match TRBD1. CDR1 is SGHDT and CDR2 is YYEEEE in the germline V gene. The CDR3 spans 15 residues. Losses at the gene ends were 2 bases for V and 8 bases for J; bases not matched to a gene: 11. The CDR3 is CASSFRTGPGEGYTF. The DNA for the CDR3 is TGTGCCAGCAGCTTTAGGACAGGGCCGGGGGAGGGCTACACCTTC.

Only one count was recorded for this clone. In the same sample, other DNA sequences code for this CDR3. This chain uses TRBV6-2 or TRBV6-3 with TRBJ1-5; TRBD1 is a possible D gene (6 bases). The CDR3 is made up of 16 amino acids. CDR1 is MNHEY and CDR2 is SVGEGT in the germline V gene. The V end lost 2 bases, the J end lost 0 bases, and 11 bases lay between the germline ends. This CDR3 is CASSYPTGHSNQPQHF. The DNA for the CDR3 is TGTGCCAGCAGTTACCCGACAGGACATAGCAATCAGCCCCAGCATTTT.

The chain links TRBV5-5 to TRBJ2-7; a weak D match, TRBD1 (6 bases). Looked up from germline, CDR1 is SGHKS and CDR2 is YYEKEE (reference sequence). This CDR3 is built from 15 residues. V was trimmed by 0 bases and J by 1 base, leaving 11 bases between them. CDR3 nucleotides: TGTGCCAGCAGCTTGGAGGTCAGGGGATCCTACGAGCAGTACTTC. This encodes CASSLEVRGSYEQYF.

The rearrangement links TRBV25-1 to TRBJ2-7, with 10 bases aligning to TRBD2. CDR1 and CDR2 (germline): MGHDK, SYGVNS. Trimming at V came to 4 bases and at J to 7 bases, leaving 13 bases not matched to a gene. This CDR3 has 16 residues. The CDR3 DNA follows: TGTGCCAGCAGTGCTCCTTCCGGGACTAGCGTCGGAGAGCAGTACTTC. This codes for CASSAPSGTSVGEQYF.

This chain joins TRBV9 and TRBJ2-1; D ambiguous. This CDR3 spans 16 amino acids. Per the germline V gene, CDR1 is SGDLS and CDR2 is YYNGEE. Trimming shortened V by 1 base and J by 0 bases, and 11 bases separated the two germline ends. The CDR3 DNA follows: TGTGCCAGCAGCGTACAACCAATTAGCTCCTACAATGAGCAGTTCTTC. This codes for CASSVQPISSYNEQFF.

For the CDR3, the DNA is TGTGCCAGCAGCCCCCAATTGTTCAGGAGGTTTAACACCGGGGAGCTGTTTTTT. Translating gives CASSPQLFRRFNTGELFF. The chain employs TRBV27 and TRBJ2-2, with a tentative D call TRBD2 (5 bases). Germline loops: CDR1 MNHEY, CDR2 SMNVEV (reference sequence). CDR3 length equals 18 residues. V was pared by 6 bases and J by 2 bases, with 22 bases between.

The chain links TRBV19 to TRBJ1-5; 10 bases agree with TRBD1. This CDR3 region has 15 residues. Germline V gene lookup returns CDR1 LNHDA and CDR2 SQIVND (reference sequence). Germline trimming cut 6 bases from V and 4 bases from J; bases unmatched to any gene: 6. The CDR3 loop is CASRMTGGANQPQHF. The DNA of the CDR3 is TGTGCCAGTAGAATGACAGGGGGCGCGAATCAGCCCCAGCATTTT.

The chain couples TRBV4-3 to TRBJ2-2, with 9 bases lining up with TRBD2. Germline V gene lookup returns CDR1 LGHNA and CDR2 YSLEER. This CDR3 comprises 14 residues. The V and J ends lost 2 bases and 7 bases, in that order; junction bases with no gene match: 2. The CDR3 DNA reads as TGCGCCAGCAGCCAAACAGCGGGGGGCGGGGAGCTGTTTTTT. Translating gives CASSQTAGGGELFF.

The CDR3 sequence: CASSQGQGLNTEAFF. CDR3 bases: TGTGCCAGCAGCCAAGGACAGGGACTGAACACTGAAGCTTTCTTT. This chain links TRBV4-2 with TRBJ1-1, with 7 bases aligning to TRBD1. Germline CDR1 reads LGHNA; CDR2 reads YNFKEQ. The CDR3 contains 15 residues. V lost 1 base and J lost 0; bases outside the gene matches: 2.

The V call is TRBV30, the J call TRBJ2-7; D is uncertain. Germline V gene data show CDR1 as GTSNPN and CDR2 as SVGIG (reference sequence). Trimming removed 5 bases at V and 3 bases at J, with 11 bases between. This CDR3 has 12 amino acids. The CDR3 DNA reads as TGTGCCTGGGGGCGAGACTTCTACGAGCAGTACTTC. Translated: CAWGRDFYEQYF.

In nucleotides, the CDR3 is TGCGCCAGCAGCCAGTGGACAGGGGAGGATACGCAGTATTTT. Translating it yields CASSQWTGEDTQYF. The rearrangement uses TRBV4-3 and TRBJ2-3; 9 nucleotides match TRBD1. The CDR3 is made up of 14 amino acids. The J segment lost 6 bases and the V segment lost 3 bases, leaving 4 bases of the junction unmatched. Germline CDR1 and CDR2: LGHNA and YSLEER.

The CDR3 DNA is TGTGCCAGCAGTGACCGGGGAACAGGGTCGGTTCGGAATGAGCAGTTCTTC. Translating gives CASSDRGTGSVRNEQFF. The chain combines TRBV28 with TRBJ2-1, with D possibly TRBD1 on 6 matching bases. The CDR3 covers 17 residues. Trimming took 5 bases from V and 7 from J, leaving 24 bases between them. In germline, CDR1 is MDHEN, CDR2 SYDVKM.

This chain uses TRBV7-9 with TRBJ2-1; TRBD2 matches 9 bases. Losses at the gene ends were 3 bases for V and 4 bases for J; bases not matched to a gene: 10. CDR3 length: 17 amino acids. Germline V gene sequence: CDR1 SEHNR, CDR2 FQNEAQ (reference sequence). CDR3 in amino acids: CASSFGTSRLGYNEQFF. The CDR3 DNA reads TGTGCCAGCAGCTTCGGGACTAGCAGGTTAGGATACAATGAGCAGTTCTTC.

The chain carries TRBV6-1 and TRBJ1-4, with a possible D match to TRBD1 (5 bases). Germline loops: CDR1 MNHNS, CDR2 SASEGT. The ends were cut back, 4 bases at V and 0 bases at J, with 15 bases in the middle. This CDR3 is 17 amino acids long. Here the CDR3 reads CASSVGMSTATNEKLFF. The CDR3 region has the DNA TGTGCCAGCAGTGTAGGGATGTCGACAGCAACTAATGAAAAACTGTTTTTT.

The genes are TRBV7-2 and TRBJ2-5; TRBD1 might be the D (5 bases). The CDR3 loop spans 13 amino acids. V was pared by 4 bases and J by 5 bases, with 11 bases between. The V gene's germline CDR1 is SGHTA and CDR2 FQGNSA. CDR3 DNA: TGTGCCAGCAGCTCCGACAGCCGGGAGACCCAGTACTTC. Amino acids: CASSSDSRETQYF.

In the case of this clone: Other DNA sequences from this sample encode an identical CDR3 as well. This rearrangement joins TRBV29-1 to TRBJ1-1; TRBD1 agrees at 7 bases. This CDR3 has 12 amino acids. The V segment lost 6 bases and the J segment 0 bases; nucleotides outside the gene matches: 1. CDR1 is SQVTM, CDR2 ANQGSEA, per germline. The CDR3 loop reads CSVGQMNTEAFF. CDR3 nucleotides: TGCAGCGTGGGACAGATGAACACTGAAGCTTTCTTT. The full variable domain, its missing parts supplied by reference TRBV29-1 and TRBJ1-1, is SAVISQKPSRDICQRGTSLTIQCQVDSQVTMMFWYRQQPGQSLTLIATANQGSEATYESGFVIDKFPISRPNLTFSTLTVSNMSPEDSSIYLCSVGQMNTEAFFGQGTRLTVV.

The rearrangement joins TRBV18 to TRBJ1-5; D perhaps matches TRBD1 (6 bases). Trimming removed 3 bases at V and 6 bases at J, with 15 bases between. The CDR3 covers 15 residues. CDR1 is KGHSH and CDR2 is LQKENI in the germline V gene. CDR3 sequence (DNA): TGTGCCAGCTCACCCGGGGGGCTGGGGTCTCAGCCCCAGCATTTT. It yields the protein CASSPGGLGSQPQHF.

This clone was recorded a few times. The rearrangement uses TRBV18 and TRBJ1-5; no firm D call. The germline V and J ends were trimmed by 4 bases and 1 base, with 5 bases remaining between them. Germline CDR1 is KGHSH and CDR2 is LQKENI. CDR3 length equals 13 residues. The CDR3 nucleotides read TGTGCCAGCTCACTCGGGAGCAATCAGCCCCAGCATTTT. The encoded protein is CASSLGSNQPQHF.

This clone was recorded once. The CDR3 DNA reads TGCGCCAGCAGCCAACGGCAGGGAAAGGTTTCTGGAAACACCATATATTTT. This codes for CASSQRQGKVSGNTIYF. The genes are TRBV4-1 and TRBJ1-3; maybe TRBD1 (5 bases). The V gene's germline CDR1 is MGHRA and CDR2 YSYEKL. The ends were cut back, 2 bases at V and 1 base at J, with 15 bases in the middle. The length of the CDR3 is 17 residues.

The DNA for the CDR3 is TGTGCCAGCAGCCAAGATCTACAGGATTACAATGAGCAGTTCTTC. Its protein is CASSQDLQDYNEQFF. The V call is TRBV3-1 (or the pseudogene TRBV3-2), the J call TRBJ2-1; perhaps TRBD1 as D (5 bases). Germline CDR1 reads LGHDT; CDR2 reads YNNKEL (reference sequence). This CDR3 contains 15 residues. Trimming cost V 0 bases and J 4 bases, with 10 bases left between them.

The rearrangement joins TRBV9 to TRBJ2-5, with D unclear. This CDR3 contains 16 residues. V was trimmed by 0 bases and J by 5 bases, leaving 17 bases between them. CDR1 is SGDLS, CDR2 YYNGEE, per germline. CDR3 nucleotide sequence: TGTGCCAGCAGCGTAGATGCAGGCGCAGGATATGAGACCCAGTACTTC. Its protein is CASSVDAGAGYETQYF.